The T cell receptor beta chain described here comes from a study of cytomegalovirus exposure and HLA in healthy donors. About the study: Among the 300 to 500 genotyped donors, 70% to 90% were placed in the Caucasian-associated ancestry cluster. Study observations and caveats: TCR sequences were mostly rare, though some public TCRs occurred in many donors. For most TCR beta V segments, an earlier analysis put the productive rate at about 90% or about 30% of the time.

Trimming removed 6 bases at V and 6 bases at J, with 18 bases between. The CDR3 contains 14 residues. The germline gives CDR1 MNHEY, CDR2 SMNVEV (reference sequence). Primers: 60 Vbeta forward and 13 Jbeta reverse. Profiling relied on immunoSEQ multiplex PCR, and the TCRdb table lists in-frame clones only, not all of them. This sample has some 130,000 clones, with 82% found just once. With respect to this clone: The antigen is undetermined.

Participants comprised healthy donors of bone marrow. The V call is TRBV27, the J call TRBJ2-7; no clear D gene. The sequence came from a male donor in good health and CMV-seropositive. The sample taken for sequencing was PBMCs. The CDR3 loop is CASRAGSNLGEQYF. Here the CDR3 DNA reads TGTGCCAGCAGGGCAGGTTCGAATTTAGGCGAGCAGTACTTC.